These 2 T cell receptor beta chains were sequenced from one sample in a study of somatic mutations in cytotoxic T cells in rheumatoid arthritis. Sequencing was performed with immunoSEQ multiplex PCR; in TCRdb, only in-frame clones are kept and a portion is missing. The sample contains several thousand clones, roughly 77% of which appear only once. The sequences come from CD8+ T cells sorted from blood, collected at a follow-up visit. Receptors originate from a woman between 65 and 79 years old with rheumatoid arthritis.

The chain uses TRBV9 and TRBJ2-1; D perhaps matches TRBD2 (6 bases). Germline loops: CDR1 SGDLS, CDR2 YYNGEE. V was shortened by 0 bases and J by 1 base, with 11 bases between the two germline ends. The CDR3 consists of 16 residues. The DNA of the CDR3 is TGTGCCAGCAGCGTAGGGCGGGACCCGTCCTACAATGAGCAGTTCTTC. Its protein product is CASSVGRDPSYNEQFF.

The CDR3 coding sequence is TGCAGCGTTGTGGACGGCTACGAGCAGTACTTC. It specifies CSVVDGYEQYF. V gene TRBV29-1 combines with J gene TRBJ2-7; D unresolved. Germline CDR1 and CDR2: SQVTM and ANQGSEA. This CDR3 contains 11 residues. The V and J ends lost 4 bases and 3 bases respectively, with 7 bases between them.